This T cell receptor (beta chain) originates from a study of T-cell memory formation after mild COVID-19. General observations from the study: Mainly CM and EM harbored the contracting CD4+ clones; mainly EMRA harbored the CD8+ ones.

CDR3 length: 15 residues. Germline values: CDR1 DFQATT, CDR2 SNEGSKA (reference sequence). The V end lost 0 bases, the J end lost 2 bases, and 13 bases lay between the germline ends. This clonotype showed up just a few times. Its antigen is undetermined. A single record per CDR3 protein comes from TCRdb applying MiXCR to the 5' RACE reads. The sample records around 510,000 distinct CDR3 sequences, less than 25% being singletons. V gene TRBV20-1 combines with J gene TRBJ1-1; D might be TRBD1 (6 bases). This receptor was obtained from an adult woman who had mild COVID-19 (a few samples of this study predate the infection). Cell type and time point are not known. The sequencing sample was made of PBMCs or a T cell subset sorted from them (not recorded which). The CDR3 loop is CSARDSGTPNTEAFF. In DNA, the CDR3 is TGCAGTGCTAGAGATTCCGGGACACCTAACACTGAAGCTTTCTTT.